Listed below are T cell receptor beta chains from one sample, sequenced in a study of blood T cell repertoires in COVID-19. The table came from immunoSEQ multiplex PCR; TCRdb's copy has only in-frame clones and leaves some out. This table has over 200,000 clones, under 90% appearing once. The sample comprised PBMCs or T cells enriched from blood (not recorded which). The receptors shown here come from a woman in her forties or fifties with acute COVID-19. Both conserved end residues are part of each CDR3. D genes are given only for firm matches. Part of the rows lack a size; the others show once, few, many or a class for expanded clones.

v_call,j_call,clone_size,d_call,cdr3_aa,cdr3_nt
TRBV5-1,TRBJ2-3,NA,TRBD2,CASSLGTSGGGTDTQYF,TGCGCCAGCAGCCTCGGGACTAGCGGTGGGGGGACAGATACGCAGTATTTT
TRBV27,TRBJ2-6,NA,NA,CASSFGGSGANVLTF,TGTGCCAGCAGTTTCGGCGGGTCTGGGGCCAACGTCCTGACTTTC
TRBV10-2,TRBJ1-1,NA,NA,CASRQDTEAFF,TGCGCCAGCAGACAGGACACTGAAGCTTTCTTT
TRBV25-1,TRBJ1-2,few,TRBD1,CASQGQGRNYGYTF,TGTGCCAGTCAGGGACAGGGGAGAAACTATGGCTACACCTTC
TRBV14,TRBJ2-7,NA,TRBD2,CASSQTRDYSTEQYF,TGTGCCAGCAGCCAAACGCGGGACTATTCAACCGAGCAGTACTTC
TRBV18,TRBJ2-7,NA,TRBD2,CASSPKREAYEQYF,TGTGCCAGCTCACCAAAGCGGGAGGCCTACGAGCAGTACTTC
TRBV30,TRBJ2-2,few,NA,CAWRLSGELFF,TGTGCCTGGCGTTTATCCGGGGAGCTGTTTTTT
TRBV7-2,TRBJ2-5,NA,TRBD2,CASRASRGVETQYF,TGTGCCAGCCGGGCCTCGCGGGGGGTAGAGACCCAGTACTTC
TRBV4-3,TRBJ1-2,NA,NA,CASSPDPTPQAGSGHTF,TGCGCCAGCAGCCCCGATCCGACCCCCCAGGCAGGGTCGGGCCACACCTTC
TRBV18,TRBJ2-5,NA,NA,CASSPLDTTQETQYF,TGTGCCAGCTCACCATTAGACACCACCCAAGAGACCCAGTACTTC
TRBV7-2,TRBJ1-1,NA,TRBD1,CASSWRTGTTEAFF,TGTGCCAGCAGCTGGCGGACAGGGACGACTGAAGCTTTCTTT
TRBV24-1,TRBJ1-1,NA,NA,CATSGKDYTEAFF,TGTGCCACCAGTGGTAAGGACTACACTGAAGCTTTCTTT
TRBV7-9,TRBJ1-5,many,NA,CASSFGQGGQPQHF,TGTGCCAGCAGCTTTGGGCAGGGCGGTCAGCCCCAGCATTTT
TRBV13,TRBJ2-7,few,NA,CASSLGGKWAGTYEQYF,TGTGCCAGCAGCTTAGGGGGAAAATGGGCGGGGACCTACGAGCAGTACTTC
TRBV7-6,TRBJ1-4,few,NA,CASSLGLRGGTNEKLFF,TGTGCCAGCAGCTTGGGGCTCCGGGGGGGGACTAATGAAAAACTGTTTTTT